The entry below describes one TCR beta chain. The time point: pre-sensitization, week 0. Treatment in this sample: therapeutic diphenylcyclopropenone sensitization with weekly scalp DPC. Sample donors consisted of patients with alopecia, aged 18 to 70 years, who were suitable for DPC. TCRdb called the RACE reads again in MiXCR, with one record for every CDR3 protein. There are approximately 370,000 distinct CDR3 sequences in the sample; around 5.5% occur only once, and around 8.8% lies in the top ten. The source of the sample is a study of human T cells and chemical hapten exposure. The wider study: Slight volume differences across pooled libraries mainly accounted for varying per-sample TCR yields.

The V end was cut by 3 bases, the J end by 5 bases, with 13 bases between. CDR3 length: 14 amino acids. Per the germline V gene, CDR1 is LNHDA and CDR2 is SQIVND (reference sequence). The rearrangement links TRBV19 to TRBJ1-2; unclear D gene. The sample was whole blood, taken in connection with sensitization to the hapten diphenylcyclopropenone (DPC). The clonotype comes from a woman aged 18-35 years with alopecia areata. Some clones in this sample may be carry-over from other donors' samples. CDR3 bases: TGTGCCAGTAGTATGCTTGGGGTGGAGTATGGCTACACCTTC. Translation gives CASSMLGVEYGYTF. The variable domain in full, completed from reference TRBV19 and TRBJ1-2, reads DGGITQSPKYLFRKEGQNVTLSCEQNLNHDAMYWYRQDPGQGLRLIYYSQIVNDFQKGDIAEGYSVSREKKESFPLTVTSAQKNPTAFYLCASSMLGVEYGYTFGSGTRLTVV.